This is a list of T cell receptor beta chains from one sample in a study of blood T cell repertoires in COVID-19. Method: immunoSEQ multiplex PCR; TCRdb's copy keeps in-frame clones and lacks some. The data show around 270,000 clones, around 89% seen once. Sequenced: peripheral blood. These receptors all come from a man in his forties with acute or convalescent COVID-19. Both conserved end residues are part of each CDR3. D genes are given only for firm matches. Part of the rows lack a size; the others show once, few, many or a class for expanded clones.

d_gene: TRBD1
j_gene: TRBJ2-7
v_gene: TRBV30
abundance: -
CDR3aa: CAWSRLGQGLDEQYF
CDR3nt: TGTGCCTGGAGTCGGCTGGGACAGGGGTTAGACGAGCAGTACTTC

d_gene: -
j_gene: TRBJ2-3
v_gene: TRBV7-3
abundance: -
CDR3aa: CASSLNGVLTDTQYF
CDR3nt: TGTGCCAGCAGCTTAAACGGGGTACTCACAGATACGCAGTATTTT

d_gene: TRBD2
j_gene: TRBJ2-3
v_gene: TRBV5-5
abundance: -
CDR3aa: CASSAGLAGFTDTQYF
CDR3nt: TGTGCCAGCAGCGCCGGACTAGCGGGGTTCACAGATACGCAGTATTTT

d_gene: TRBD2
j_gene: TRBJ2-5
v_gene: TRBV3-1/TRBV3-2
abundance: -
CDR3aa: CASSPLAASGNQETQYF
CDR3nt: TGTGCCAGCAGCCCCTTAGCGGCTAGCGGGAACCAAGAGACCCAGTACTTC

d_gene: -
j_gene: TRBJ1-1
v_gene: TRBV13
abundance: few
CDR3aa: CASSLGRGGTEAFF
CDR3nt: TGTGCCAGCAGCTTAGGACGGGGGGGAACTGAAGCTTTCTTT

d_gene: -
j_gene: TRBJ1-1
v_gene: TRBV2
abundance: few
CDR3aa: CASSEGAGRNTEAFF
CDR3nt: TGTGCCAGCAGTGAAGGGGCGGGGAGGAACACTGAAGCTTTCTTT

d_gene: -
j_gene: TRBJ2-6
v_gene: TRBV5-1
abundance: -
CDR3aa: CASTPGTGANVLTF
CDR3nt: TGCGCCAGCACCCCCGGGACTGGGGCCAACGTCCTGACTTTC

d_gene: -
j_gene: TRBJ1-1
v_gene: TRBV12-5
abundance: -
CDR3aa: CASAMGGRLTEAFF
CDR3nt: TGTGCTAGTGCCATGGGGGGGCGATTGACTGAAGCTTTCTTT

d_gene: TRBD1
j_gene: TRBJ1-1
v_gene: TRBV5-5
abundance: -
CDR3aa: CASSQRTGGDTEAFF
CDR3nt: TGTGCCAGCAGCCAACGGACAGGGGGGGACACTGAAGCTTTCTTT

d_gene: -
j_gene: TRBJ1-5
v_gene: TRBV19
abundance: -
CDR3aa: CASSSLPNQPQHF
CDR3nt: TGTGCCAGTAGTAGTCTCCCCAATCAGCCCCAGCATTTT

d_gene: TRBD1
j_gene: TRBJ1-1
v_gene: TRBV7-2
abundance: once
CDR3aa: CASSMTGGANTEAFF
CDR3nt: TGTGCCAGCTCCATGACAGGGGGCGCGAACACTGAAGCTTTCTTT

d_gene: -
j_gene: TRBJ1-6
v_gene: TRBV2
abundance: once
CDR3aa: CASGGYPNSPLHF
CDR3nt: TGTGCCAGCGGGGGGTACCCAAATTCACCCCTCCACTTT

d_gene: TRBD2
j_gene: TRBJ2-7
v_gene: TRBV2
abundance: -
CDR3aa: CASSGDYGEQYF
CDR3nt: TGTGCCAGTTCCGGGGACTACGGGGAGCAGTACTTC

d_gene: -
j_gene: TRBJ2-7
v_gene: TRBV5-1
abundance: -
CDR3aa: CASSLGQHYEQYF
CDR3nt: TGCGCCAGCAGCTTGGGACAGCACTACGAGCAGTACTTC

d_gene: TRBD1
j_gene: TRBJ2-1
v_gene: TRBV5-4
abundance: few
CDR3aa: CASSLGGTGIFHEQFF
CDR3nt: TGTGCCAGCAGCTTGGGGGGGACAGGGATATTCCATGAGCAGTTCTTC

d_gene: -
j_gene: TRBJ1-5
v_gene: TRBV5-1
abundance: -
CDR3aa: CASSLAGGSNQPQHF
CDR3nt: TGCGCCAGCAGCTTGGCGGGAGGGAGCAATCAGCCCCAGCATTTT

d_gene: -
j_gene: TRBJ2-1
v_gene: TRBV6-6
abundance: once
CDR3aa: CASSYLARSNEQFF
CDR3nt: TGTGCCAGCAGTTACTTGGCTAGAAGCAATGAGCAGTTCTTC

d_gene: TRBD1
j_gene: TRBJ2-4
v_gene: TRBV30
abundance: -
CDR3aa: CAWGNRDRGTNIQYF
CDR3nt: TGTGCCTGGGGGAACCGGGACAGGGGGACCAACATTCAGTACTTC

d_gene: TRBD1
j_gene: TRBJ1-1
v_gene: TRBV5-4
abundance: -
CDR3aa: CASSPRIQGDTEAFF
CDR3nt: TGTGCCAGCAGCCCACGGATCCAGGGGGACACTGAAGCTTTCTTT

d_gene: -
j_gene: TRBJ1-1
v_gene: TRBV11-1
abundance: -
CDR3aa: CASSSPRIGGEAFF
CDR3nt: TGTGCCAGCAGCTCTCCCCGCATTGGGGGGGAGGCTTTCTTT

d_gene: TRBD1
j_gene: TRBJ1-1
v_gene: TRBV19
abundance: -
CDR3aa: CASSDRAPRWDTEAFF
CDR3nt: TGTGCCAGTAGTGACAGGGCCCCTCGGTGGGACACTGAAGCTTTCTTT

d_gene: -
j_gene: TRBJ2-5
v_gene: TRBV5-8
abundance: -
CDR3aa: CASGREETQYF
CDR3nt: TGTGCCAGCGGGCGCGAGGAGACCCAGTACTTC

d_gene: TRBD1
j_gene: TRBJ1-5
v_gene: TRBV24-1
abundance: -
CDR3aa: CATSDGRRGLFSNQPQHF
CDR3nt: TGTGCCACCAGTGATGGAAGGAGGGGGCTGTTTAGCAATCAGCCCCAGCATTTT

d_gene: TRBD2
j_gene: TRBJ2-1
v_gene: TRBV5-4
abundance: -
CDR3aa: CASNTGGSSYNEQFF
CDR3nt: TGTGCCAGCAACACGGGAGGGTCGTCCTACAATGAGCAGTTCTTC

d_gene: TRBD1
j_gene: TRBJ2-5
v_gene: TRBV7-7
abundance: -
CDR3aa: CASSSTGEGGTQYF
CDR3nt: TGTGCCAGCAGCTCGACAGGGGAAGGGGGGACCCAGTACTTC

d_gene: -
j_gene: TRBJ2-1
v_gene: TRBV12-5
abundance: -
CDR3aa: CASGPREQGIREQFF
CDR3nt: TGTGCTAGTGGTCCCCGAGAACAGGGAATCAGGGAGCAGTTCTTC

d_gene: -
j_gene: TRBJ1-2
v_gene: TRBV14
abundance: -
CDR3aa: CASSLQANPLYGYTF
CDR3nt: TGTGCCAGCAGCCTCCAAGCCAATCCCCTCTATGGCTACACCTTC

d_gene: -
j_gene: TRBJ2-7
v_gene: TRBV3-1/TRBV3-2
abundance: -
CDR3aa: CASSQGDEQYF
CDR3nt: TGTGCCAGCAGCCAGGGAGACGAGCAGTACTTC

d_gene: -
j_gene: TRBJ1-1
v_gene: TRBV5-1
abundance: -
CDR3aa: CASSLRSGEGTEAFF
CDR3nt: TGCGCCAGCAGCTTGCGGTCCGGGGAAGGCACTGAAGCTTTCTTT

d_gene: -
j_gene: TRBJ1-5
v_gene: TRBV6-6
abundance: -
CDR3aa: CASSYGVEGHQPQHF
CDR3nt: TGTGCCAGCAGTTACGGGGTGGAGGGCCATCAGCCCCAGCATTTT

d_gene: TRBD1
j_gene: TRBJ1-2
v_gene: TRBV6-1
abundance: -
CDR3aa: CASSEGQGNYGYTF
CDR3nt: TGTGCCAGCAGTGAGGGACAGGGGAACTATGGCTACACCTTC

d_gene: TRBD1
j_gene: TRBJ1-1
v_gene: TRBV2
abundance: -
CDR3aa: CASNIPPGGINTEAFF
CDR3nt: TGTGCCAGCAATATCCCTCCAGGGGGAATTAACACTGAAGCTTTCTTT

d_gene: -
j_gene: TRBJ1-5
v_gene: TRBV7-9
abundance: -
CDR3aa: CASSLKSADSNQPQHF
CDR3nt: TGTGCCAGCAGCTTAAAGAGCGCCGATAGCAATCAGCCCCAGCATTTT

d_gene: -
j_gene: TRBJ1-1
v_gene: TRBV6-5
abundance: few
CDR3aa: CASSPNRGGNTEAFF
CDR3nt: TGTGCCAGCAGTCCCAACAGAGGGGGGAACACTGAAGCTTTCTTT

d_gene: TRBD1
j_gene: TRBJ1-2
v_gene: TRBV5-6
abundance: -
CDR3aa: CASSRITTGGSLSYTF
CDR3nt: TGTGCCAGCAGCCGAATCACGACAGGGGGCTCTCTTAGCTACACCTTC

d_gene: -
j_gene: TRBJ1-5
v_gene: TRBV5-8
abundance: -
CDR3aa: CASSLRTAGGNQPQHF
CDR3nt: TGTGCCAGCAGCTTGAGGACAGCCGGCGGCAATCAGCCCCAGCATTTT

d_gene: -
j_gene: TRBJ1-1
v_gene: TRBV5-1
abundance: -
CDR3aa: CASSFEGNTEAFF
CDR3nt: TGCGCCAGCAGCTTTGAGGGTAACACTGAAGCTTTCTTT

d_gene: TRBD1
j_gene: TRBJ2-7
v_gene: TRBV5-1
abundance: few
CDR3aa: CASSWTGGYEQYF
CDR3nt: TGCGCCAGCAGCTGGACAGGGGGCTACGAGCAGTACTTC

d_gene: -
j_gene: TRBJ1-2
v_gene: TRBV27
abundance: -
CDR3aa: CASSLGTNYTF
CDR3nt: TGTGCCAGCAGTTTAGGGACTAACTACACCTTC

d_gene: TRBD1
j_gene: TRBJ2-3
v_gene: TRBV5-1
abundance: -
CDR3aa: CASSLLNPGQGTDTQYF
CDR3nt: TGCGCCAGCAGCTTGCTGAATCCGGGACAGGGCACAGATACGCAGTATTTT

d_gene: -
j_gene: TRBJ2-4
v_gene: TRBV2
abundance: -
CDR3aa: CASELPLENIQYF
CDR3nt: TGTGCCAGCGAACTCCCACTCGAAAACATTCAGTACTTC

d_gene: -
j_gene: TRBJ1-5
v_gene: TRBV2
abundance: -
CDR3aa: CASRFEGGENQPQHF
CDR3nt: TGTGCCAGCAGGTTTGAGGGTGGGGAAAATCAGCCCCAGCATTTT

d_gene: TRBD1
j_gene: TRBJ2-6
v_gene: TRBV5-1
abundance: few
CDR3aa: CASSPGQDLSGANVLTF
CDR3nt: TGCGCCAGCAGTCCGGGACAGGACCTCTCTGGGGCCAACGTCCTGACTTTC

d_gene: TRBD1
j_gene: TRBJ1-2
v_gene: TRBV7-2
abundance: -
CDR3aa: CASSFLDRAYGYTF
CDR3nt: TGTGCCAGCAGCTTTTTGGACAGGGCCTATGGCTACACCTTC

d_gene: -
j_gene: TRBJ2-1
v_gene: TRBV19
abundance: -
CDR3aa: CASSIEAPALAGIDNEQFF
CDR3nt: TGTGCCAGTAGTATAGAGGCCCCGGCGCTGGCGGGGATCGACAATGAGCAGTTCTTC

d_gene: -
j_gene: TRBJ2-7
v_gene: TRBV6-1
abundance: -
CDR3aa: CASSDHLGGYF
CDR3nt: TGTGCCAGCAGTGACCACCTCGGGGGGTACTTC

d_gene: -
j_gene: TRBJ1-5
v_gene: TRBV7-6
abundance: -
CDR3aa: CASSLAQGQPQHF
CDR3nt: TGTGCCAGCAGCTTAGCGCAGGGCCAGCCCCAGCATTTT

d_gene: -
j_gene: TRBJ1-2
v_gene: TRBV5-5
abundance: few
CDR3aa: CASSLELGQLGYTF
CDR3nt: TGTGCCAGCAGCTTGGAGTTGGGACAACTGGGCTACACCTTC

d_gene: -
j_gene: TRBJ1-1
v_gene: TRBV29-1
abundance: -
CDR3aa: CSVMAIRGTEAFF
CDR3nt: TGCAGCGTAATGGCCATTCGGGGCACTGAAGCTTTCTTT

d_gene: -
j_gene: TRBJ1-2
v_gene: TRBV2
abundance: -
CDR3aa: CASSEVGPYGYTF
CDR3nt: TGTGCCAGCAGTGAAGTGGGGCCATATGGCTACACCTTC

d_gene: TRBD2
j_gene: TRBJ2-1
v_gene: TRBV27
abundance: -
CDR3aa: CASSSRRGLAARVQFF
CDR3nt: TGTGCCAGCAGTTCACGCCGGGGACTAGCGGCTCGGGTGCAGTTCTTC

d_gene: TRBD1
j_gene: TRBJ2-2
v_gene: TRBV7-8
abundance: -
CDR3aa: CASSLRGRETGELFF
CDR3nt: TGTGCCAGCAGTTTAAGGGGGCGAGAAACCGGGGAGCTGTTTTTT

d_gene: TRBD1
j_gene: TRBJ2-4
v_gene: TRBV24-1
abundance: -
CDR3aa: CATSDRQGMFQYF
CDR3nt: TGTGCCACCAGTGATCGACAGGGTATGTTTCAGTACTTC

d_gene: TRBD2
j_gene: TRBJ2-7
v_gene: TRBV5-1
abundance: once
CDR3aa: CASKMTSGGYEQYF
CDR3nt: TGCGCCAGCAAGATGACTAGCGGGGGCTACGAGCAGTACTTC

d_gene: -
j_gene: TRBJ2-4
v_gene: TRBV2
abundance: -
CDR3aa: CASGNLAKNIQYF
CDR3nt: TGTGCCAGCGGCAATCTAGCCAAAAACATTCAGTACTTC

d_gene: -
j_gene: TRBJ2-7
v_gene: TRBV6-1
abundance: -
CDR3aa: CASSELYEQYF
CDR3nt: TGTGCCAGCAGTGAACTCTACGAGCAGTACTTC

d_gene: TRBD1
j_gene: TRBJ1-4
v_gene: TRBV2
abundance: few
CDR3aa: CASNRDRGASNEKLFF
CDR3nt: TGTGCCAGCAATCGGGACAGGGGAGCTTCTAATGAAAAACTGTTTTTT

d_gene: TRBD1
j_gene: TRBJ1-1
v_gene: TRBV2
abundance: -
CDR3aa: CASRGTGTEAFF
CDR3nt: TGTGCCAGCAGGGGGACAGGCACTGAAGCTTTCTTT